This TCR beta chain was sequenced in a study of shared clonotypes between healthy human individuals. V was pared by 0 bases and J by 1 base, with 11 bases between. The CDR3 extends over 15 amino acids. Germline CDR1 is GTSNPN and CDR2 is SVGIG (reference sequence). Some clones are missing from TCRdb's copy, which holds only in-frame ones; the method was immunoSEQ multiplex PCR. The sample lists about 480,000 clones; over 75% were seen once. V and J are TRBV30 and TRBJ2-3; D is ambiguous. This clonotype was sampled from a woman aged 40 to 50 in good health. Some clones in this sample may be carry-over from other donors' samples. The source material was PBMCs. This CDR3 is CAWSVGSGGTDTQYF. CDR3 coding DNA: TGTGCCTGGAGTGTAGGGTCGGGCGGCACAGATACGCAGTATTTT. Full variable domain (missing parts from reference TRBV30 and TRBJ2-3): SQTIHQWPATLVQPVGSPLSLECTVEGTSNPNLYWYRQAAGRGLQLLFYSVGIGQISSEVPQNLSASRPQDRQFILSSKKLLLSDSGFYLCAWSVGSGGTDTQYFGPGTRLTVL.